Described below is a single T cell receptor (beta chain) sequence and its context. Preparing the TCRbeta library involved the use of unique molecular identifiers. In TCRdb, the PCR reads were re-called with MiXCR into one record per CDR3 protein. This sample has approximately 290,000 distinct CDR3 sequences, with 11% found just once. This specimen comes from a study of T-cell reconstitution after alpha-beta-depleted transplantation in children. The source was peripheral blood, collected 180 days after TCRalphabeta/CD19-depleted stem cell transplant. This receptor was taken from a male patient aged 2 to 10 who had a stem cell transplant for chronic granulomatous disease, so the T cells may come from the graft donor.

The CDR3 protein is CASSGGLAGSDTQYF. CDR3 DNA: TGTGCCAGCAGCGGTGGACTAGCGGGATCAGATACGCAGTATTTT. V gene TRBV5-4 combines with J gene TRBJ2-3, with 12 positions matching TRBD2. Trimming cost V 4 bases and J 4 bases; bases outside gene matches: 4. The CDR3 extends over 15 amino acids. Germline CDR1 reads SGHNT; CDR2 reads YYREEE (reference sequence).